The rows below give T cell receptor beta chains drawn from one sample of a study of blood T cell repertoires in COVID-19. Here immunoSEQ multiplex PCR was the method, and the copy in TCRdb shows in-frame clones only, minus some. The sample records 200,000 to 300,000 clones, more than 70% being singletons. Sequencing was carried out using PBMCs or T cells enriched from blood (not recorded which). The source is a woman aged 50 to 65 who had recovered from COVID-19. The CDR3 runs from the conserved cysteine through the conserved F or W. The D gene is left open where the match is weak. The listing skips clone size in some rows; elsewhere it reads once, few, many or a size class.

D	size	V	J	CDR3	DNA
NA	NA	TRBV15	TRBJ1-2	CATSRPMDRNYGYTF	TGTGCCACCAGCAGACCCATGGACAGAAACTATGGCTACACCTTC
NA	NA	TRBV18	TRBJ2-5	CASSPSGNQETQYF	TGTGCCAGCTCACCTTCGGGGAACCAAGAGACCCAGTACTTC
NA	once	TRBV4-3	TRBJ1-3	CASSQDRGSGNTIYF	TGCGCCAGCAGCCAAGATCGGGGGTCTGGAAACACCATATATTTT
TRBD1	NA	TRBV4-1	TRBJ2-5	CASSQGDRRQETQYF	TGCGCCAGCAGCCAAGGGGACAGGAGACAAGAGACCCAGTACTTC
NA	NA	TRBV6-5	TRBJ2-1	CASSYSPGEGFDEQFF	TGTGCCAGCAGTTACTCTCCAGGGGAAGGCTTCGATGAGCAGTTCTTC
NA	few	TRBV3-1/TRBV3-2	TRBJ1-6	CASSQGQLYNSPLHF	TGTGCCAGCAGCCAAGGACAGCTCTATAATTCACCCCTCCACTTT
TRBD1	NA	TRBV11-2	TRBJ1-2	CASSLGTGVGGYTF	TGTGCCAGCAGCTTGGGGACAGGGGTCGGGGGCTACACCTTC
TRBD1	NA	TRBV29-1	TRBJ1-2	CSFRLDREHGYTF	TGCAGCTTTCGACTGGACAGGGAACATGGCTACACCTTC
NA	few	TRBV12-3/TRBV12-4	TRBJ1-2	CASSVESFYGYTF	TGTGCCAGCAGCGTGGAGAGCTTCTATGGCTACACCTTC
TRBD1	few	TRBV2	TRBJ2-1	CASSEAGTAYNEQFF	TGTGCCAGCAGTGAAGCGGGGACAGCATACAATGAGCAGTTCTTC
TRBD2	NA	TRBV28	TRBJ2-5	CASNSGGQETQYF	TGTGCCAGCAATTCGGGAGGTCAAGAGACCCAGTACTTC
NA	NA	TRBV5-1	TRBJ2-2	CASSLVRTVTGELFF	TGCGCCAGCAGCTTGGTCAGGACAGTCACCGGGGAGCTGTTTTTT
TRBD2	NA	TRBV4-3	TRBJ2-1	CASSQPLAGGHNEQFF	TGCGCCAGCAGCCAGCCACTAGCGGGGGGACACAATGAGCAGTTCTTC
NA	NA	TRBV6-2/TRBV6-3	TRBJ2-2	CASSYPVNTGELFF	TGTGCCAGCAGTTACCCAGTGAACACCGGGGAGCTGTTTTTT
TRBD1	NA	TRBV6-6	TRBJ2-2	CASLRGPTGELFF	TGTGCCAGCCTCAGGGGGCCTACCGGGGAGCTGTTTTTT
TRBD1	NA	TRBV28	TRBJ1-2	CASHDRGISGNTF	TGTGCCAGCCACGACAGGGGAATATCTGGGAACACCTTC
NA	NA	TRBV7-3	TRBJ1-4	CASSPGGGNEKLFF	TGTGCCAGCAGCCCGGGGGGAGGAAATGAAAAACTGTTTTTT
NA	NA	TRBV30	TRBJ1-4	CALQGFSNEKLFF	TGTGCCTTGCAGGGGTTCTCTAATGAAAAACTGTTTTTT
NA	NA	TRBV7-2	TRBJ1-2	CASSPGQLNYGYTF	TGTGCCAGCAGCCCCGGACAGCTTAACTATGGCTACACCTTC
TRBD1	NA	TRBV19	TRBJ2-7	CASSWTGSSGEQYF	TGTGCCAGTAGTTGGACAGGGTCAAGTGGAGAGCAGTACTTC
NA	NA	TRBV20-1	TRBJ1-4	CSALQGEKLFF	TGCAGTGCCCTACAGGGTGAAAAACTGTTTTTT
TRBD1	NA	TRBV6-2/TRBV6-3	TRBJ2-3	CASSYEQGGIRGTDTQYF	TGTGCCAGCAGTTACGAACAGGGGGGAATTCGGGGCACAGATACGCAGTATTTT
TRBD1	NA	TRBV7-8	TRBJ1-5	CASSLFRDRGFRPQHF	TGTGCCAGCAGCTTATTCCGGGACAGGGGATTTCGGCCCCAGCATTTT
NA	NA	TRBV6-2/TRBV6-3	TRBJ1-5	CASSPQGWRRSNQPQHF	TGTGCCAGCAGCCCCCAGGGGTGGCGGCGGAGCAATCAGCCCCAGCATTTT
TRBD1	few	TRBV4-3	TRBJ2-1	CASSLGQGILNEQFF	TGCGCCAGCAGCCTTGGACAGGGGATTTTGAATGAGCAGTTCTTC
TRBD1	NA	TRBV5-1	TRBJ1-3	CASSFNAGGSGNTIYF	TGCGCCAGCAGCTTCAACGCAGGGGGATCTGGAAACACCATATATTTT
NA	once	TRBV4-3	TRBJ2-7	CASSQVGGDREFEQYF	TGCGCCAGCAGCCAAGTAGGGGGTGATCGGGAATTCGAGCAGTACTTC
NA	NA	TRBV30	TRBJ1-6	CAWRRDTDSPLHF	TGTGCCTGGAGAAGGGACACGGATTCACCCCTCCACTTT
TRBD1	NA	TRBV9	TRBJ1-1	CASSIGTGDTEAFF	TGTGCCAGCAGCATCGGGACAGGCGACACTGAAGCTTTCTTT
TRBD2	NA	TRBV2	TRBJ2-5	CASSKGLAGETQYF	TGTGCCAGCAGTAAGGGACTAGCGGGGGAGACCCAGTACTTC
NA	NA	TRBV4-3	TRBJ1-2	CASSHQDSNYGYTF	TGCGCCAGCAGCCACCAGGACAGTAACTATGGCTACACCTTC
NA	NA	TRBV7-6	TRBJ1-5	CASSPGWSGDQPQHF	TGTGCCAGCAGCCCCGGGTGGTCAGGGGATCAGCCCCAGCATTTT
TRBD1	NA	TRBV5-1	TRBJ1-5	CASSLGTGPYQPQHF	TGCGCCAGCAGCTTGGGGACAGGACCCTATCAGCCCCAGCATTTT
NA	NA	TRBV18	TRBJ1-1	CASSPPGVRSNTEAFF	TGTGCCAGCTCACCTCCGGGGGTTCGATCGAACACTGAAGCTTTCTTT
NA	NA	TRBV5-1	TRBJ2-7	CASSKQNSYEQYF	TGCGCCAGCAGCAAACAGAATTCCTACGAGCAGTACTTC
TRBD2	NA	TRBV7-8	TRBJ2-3	CASSSARTAAGGPGDTQYF	TGTGCCAGCAGCTCGGCCCGGACCGCAGCGGGGGGGCCGGGGGATACGCAGTATTTT
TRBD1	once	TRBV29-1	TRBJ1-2	CSVLSDRVRGYTF	TGCAGCGTCCTGAGCGACAGGGTTCGTGGCTACACCTTC
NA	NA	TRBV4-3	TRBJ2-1	CASSRYLQGNNEQFF	TGCGCCAGCAGCCGCTATTTACAGGGTAACAATGAGCAGTTCTTC
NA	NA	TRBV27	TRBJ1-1	CARGQTPMNTEAFF	TGTGCCAGAGGACAGACCCCAATGAACACTGAAGCTTTCTTT
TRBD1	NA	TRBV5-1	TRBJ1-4	CASSLGDRGHEKLFF	TGCGCCAGCAGCTTGGGGGACAGGGGGCATGAAAAACTGTTTTTT
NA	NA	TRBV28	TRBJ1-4	CASSSAVVNEKLFF	TGTGCCAGCAGTTCAGCGGTGGTTAATGAAAAACTGTTTTTT
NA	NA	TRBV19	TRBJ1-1	CASSATENTEAFF	TGTGCCAGTAGTGCCACAGAGAACACTGAAGCTTTCTTT
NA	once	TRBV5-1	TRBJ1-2	CASSLSGVGGSWQGHGYTF	TGCGCCAGCAGCTTGTCTGGTGTGGGAGGTTCCTGGCAGGGTCACGGCTACACCTTC
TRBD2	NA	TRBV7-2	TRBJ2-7	CASSSSPFASGSIRDEQYF	TGTGCCAGCAGTTCGAGCCCGTTCGCTAGCGGGAGTATCAGGGACGAGCAGTACTTC
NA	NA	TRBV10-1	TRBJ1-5	CASNGEKNSNQPQHF	TGCGCCAGCAACGGAGAGAAGAATAGCAATCAGCCCCAGCATTTT
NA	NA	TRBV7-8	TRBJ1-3	CASSLGQTSGNTIYF	TGTGCCAGCAGCTTGGGGCAGACCTCTGGAAACACCATATATTTT
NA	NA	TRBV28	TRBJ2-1	CASSTSPHNEQFF	TGTGCCAGCAGTACTAGCCCTCACAATGAGCAGTTCTTC
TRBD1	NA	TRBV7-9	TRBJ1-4	CASSLGDRGISNEKLFF	TGTGCCAGCAGCTTAGGGGACAGGGGGATTTCCAATGAAAAACTGTTTTTT
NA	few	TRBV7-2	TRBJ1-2	CASSPAGVYYGYTF	TGTGCCAGCAGCCCGGCGGGAGTTTACTATGGCTACACCTTC
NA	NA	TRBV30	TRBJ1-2	CALKNRFEAYGYTF	TGTGCCTTGAAGAATCGATTTGAGGCGTATGGCTACACCTTC
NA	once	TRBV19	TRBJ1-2	CASSPTWADPSYGYTF	TGTGCCAGTAGCCCGACGTGGGCAGACCCTTCCTATGGCTACACCTTC
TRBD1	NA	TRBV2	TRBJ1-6	CASSGGQGAPGSPLHF	TGTGCCAGCAGTGGGGGACAGGGGGCGCCCGGTTCACCCCTCCACTTT
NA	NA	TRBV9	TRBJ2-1	CASSVDGGYSYNEQFF	TGTGCCAGCAGCGTAGATGGGGGCTACTCCTACAATGAGCAGTTCTTC
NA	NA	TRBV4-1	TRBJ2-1	CASSQGQWNEQFF	TGCGCCAGCAGCCAAGGGCAGTGGAATGAGCAGTTCTTC
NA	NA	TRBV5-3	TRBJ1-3	CARSLGGSGNTIYF	TGTGCCAGAAGCTTGGGCGGGTCTGGAAACACCATATATTTT
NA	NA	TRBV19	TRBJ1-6	CATLAGYGNSPLHF	TGTGCCACCTTAGCAGGGTACGGAAATTCACCCCTCCACTTT